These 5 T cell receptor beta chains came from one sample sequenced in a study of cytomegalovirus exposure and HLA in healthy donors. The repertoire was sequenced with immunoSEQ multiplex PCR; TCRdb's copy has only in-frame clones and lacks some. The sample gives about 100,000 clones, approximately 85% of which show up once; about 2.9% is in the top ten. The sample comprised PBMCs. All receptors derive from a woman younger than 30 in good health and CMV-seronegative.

CDR3 bases: TGTGCCTGTCAAACCGGGGAAGCGAACACCGGGGAGCTGTTTTTT. Amino acid sequence: CACQTGEANTGELFF. The chain couples TRBV30 to TRBJ2-2, with D perhaps TRBD2 (5 bases). Germline loops: CDR1 GTSNPN, CDR2 SVGIG (reference sequence). V lost 6 bases, J lost 0 bases, and 14 bases lay in between. This CDR3 is built from 15 residues.

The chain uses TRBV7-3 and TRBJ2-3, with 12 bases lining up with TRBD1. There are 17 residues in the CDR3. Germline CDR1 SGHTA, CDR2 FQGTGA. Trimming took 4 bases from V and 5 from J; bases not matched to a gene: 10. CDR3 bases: TGTGCCAGCAGCTCCCCCGGGACAGGGGGCGCGGGAGATACGCAGTATTTT. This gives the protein CASSSPGTGGAGDTQYF.

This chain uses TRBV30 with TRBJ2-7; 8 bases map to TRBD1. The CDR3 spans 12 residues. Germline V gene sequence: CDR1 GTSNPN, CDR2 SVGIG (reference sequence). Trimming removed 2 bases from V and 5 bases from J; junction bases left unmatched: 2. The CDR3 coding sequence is TGTGCCTGGAGTCAACAGGGGGACGAGCAGTACTTC. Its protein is CAWSQQGDEQYF.

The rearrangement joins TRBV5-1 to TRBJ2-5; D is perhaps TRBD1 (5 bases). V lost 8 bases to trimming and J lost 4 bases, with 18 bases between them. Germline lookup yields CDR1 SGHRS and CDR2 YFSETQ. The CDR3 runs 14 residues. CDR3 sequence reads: CARPEEGVGETQYF. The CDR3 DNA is TGCGCCAGACCAGAAGAAGGGGTAGGAGAGACCCAGTACTTC.

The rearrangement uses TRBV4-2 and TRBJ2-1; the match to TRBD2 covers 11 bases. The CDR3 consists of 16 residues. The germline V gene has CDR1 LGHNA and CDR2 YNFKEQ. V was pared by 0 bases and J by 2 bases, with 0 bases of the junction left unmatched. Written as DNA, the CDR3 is TGTGCCAGCAGCCAAGATAGCGGGGGGGCCTACAATGAGCAGTTCTTC. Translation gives CASSQDSGGAYNEQFF.